This T cell receptor (beta chain) comes out of a study of T-cell memory formation after mild COVID-19. Study-wide findings and caveats: There were some responding clones in pre-infection memory, which suggested that cross-reactive memory had joined. CD4+ contracting clones lay mainly in CM and EM, CD8+ ones in EMRA.

The CDR3 runs 15 residues. The V gene's germline CDR1 is SEHNR and CDR2 FQNEAQ (reference sequence). V lost 3 bases and J lost 1, with 12 bases in between. Of note for this clonotype: The antigen is not known.

TCRdb re-called the 5' RACE reads with MiXCR, one entry per CDR3 protein. The table lists a few hundred thousand distinct CDR3 sequences, around 8% of them singletons. The sequence was collected from a man younger than 30 who had mild COVID-19 (a few samples of this study predate the infection). Cell type and time point are not known. This chain joins TRBV7-9 and TRBJ2-5; D ambiguous. Sequenced input: PBMCs or a T cell subset sorted from them (not recorded which). The DNA of the CDR3 is TGTGCCAGCAGCTTTCAAGGGTCTCTCCAAGAGACCCAGTACTTC. This gives the protein CASSFQGSLQETQYF.